Presented here are 21 T cell receptor beta chains from one specimen sequenced in a study of CD8+CD57+ T cells in acquired aplastic anemia. Individuals selected for sequencing had exhibited CD8+CD57+ cell expansion on flow cytometry. Profiling of TCR beta VDJ combinations and CDR3 sequences used genomic DNA as template. TCRdb fed the reads into MiXCR, producing one record per CDR3 protein. The table lists some 140,000 distinct CDR3 sequences, roughly half of them singletons. The sample was sorted CD4+, CD8+, or CD8+CD57+ T cells (not recorded which) from PBMCs. The source is a human donor with aplastic anemia.

The J gene is TRBJ2-3, the V gene TRBV4-2; D is ambiguous. The germline V gene has CDR1 LGHNA and CDR2 YNFKEQ. This CDR3 is 13 amino acids long. The V end lost 2 bases, the J end lost 4 bases, and 7 bases lay between the germline ends. Here the CDR3 DNA reads TGTGCCAGCAGCCAACGACCCCCAGATACGCAGTATTTT. This gives the protein CASSQRPPDTQYF.

This clonotype has a handful of counts. The chain uses TRBV2 and TRBJ1-1; D unclear. Trimming removed 4 bases from V and 5 bases from J, with 5 bases in between. There are 11 residues in the CDR3. CDR1 and CDR2 (germline): SNHLY, FYNNEI. The CDR3 sequence is CASSGWTEAFF. In DNA form, the CDR3 reads TGTGCCAGCAGTGGATGGACTGAAGCTTTCTTT. The full variable domain, with the rest looked up from reference TRBV2 and TRBJ1-1, is EPEVTQTPSHQVTQMGQEVILRCVPISNHLYFYWYRQILGQKVEFLVSFYNNEISEKSEIFDDQFSVERPDGSNFTLKIRSTKLEDSAMYFCASSGWTEAFFGQGTRLTVV.

V is TRBV19 and J is TRBJ2-5; D uncertain. V lost 8 bases, J lost 2 bases, and 12 bases lay in between. The length of the CDR3 is 13 residues. The germline CDR1 and CDR2 sequences are LNHDA and SQIVND (reference sequence). The CDR3 protein is CASGSQIQETQYF. In DNA form, the CDR3 reads TGTGCCAGTGGCTCGCAGATACAAGAGACCCAGTACTTC.

The CDR3 region is CASSRTSGGAAETQYF. DNA of the CDR3: TGTGCCAGCAGTCGGACTAGCGGGGGGGCCGCAGAGACCCAGTACTTC. The chain couples TRBV6-4 to TRBJ2-5; 15 positions match TRBD2. The CDR3 length is 16 residues. Trimming took 5 bases from V and 4 from J; bases not matched to a gene: 5. The germline V gene has CDR1 MRHNA and CDR2 SNTAGT.

This clonotype was picked up many times. The chain is built from TRBV11-1 and TRBJ2-3; 10 nucleotides match TRBD1. The trim removed 1 base at V and 2 bases at J, leaving 12 bases unmatched. The germline V gene encodes CDR1 SGHAT and CDR2 FQDESV (reference sequence). This CDR3 region has 19 residues. CDR3 amino acids: CASSLGSGTGDAYTDTQYF. CDR3 coding DNA: TGTGCCAGCAGCTTAGGCTCCGGGACAGGGGACGCCTACACAGATACGCAGTATTTT.

This clonotype was counted many times. The V call is TRBV3-1, the J call TRBJ2-7; 8 bases agree with TRBD1. CDR3 length: 15 amino acids. From germline, CDR1 is LGHDT and CDR2 YNNKEL (reference sequence). The V segment lost 5 bases and the J segment 2 bases; nucleotides outside the gene matches: 8. CDR3 coding DNA: TGTGCCAGCAGCAGATCGGACAGGGTCCCCTACGAGCAGTACTTC. It specifies CASSRSDRVPYEQYF.

The chain couples TRBV25-1 to TRBJ2-1, with 10 bases that match TRBD2. J gave up 12 bases and V 10 bases, and 12 bases lay outside the gene matches. Germline-derived CDR1 and CDR2 are MGHDK and SYGVNS. This CDR3 is built from 13 residues. The CDR3 loop reads CATQREGSTGQFF. CDR3 in DNA: TGTGCCACACAGCGGGAGGGCTCAACTGGGCAGTTCTTC.

The table lists this clonotype with a few counts. The V call is TRBV4-2, the J call TRBJ2-1, with a possible D match to TRBD1 (6 bases). V lost 0 bases and J 1 base, leaving 13 bases between the germline ends. The CDR3 loop spans 17 amino acids. Per the germline V gene, CDR1 is LGHNA and CDR2 is YNFKEQ. The CDR3 DNA reads as TGTGCCAGCAGCCAAGAACACAGGGTGAGTTCCTACAATGAGCAGTTCTTC. Protein sequence: CASSQEHRVSSYNEQFF.

The chain recombines TRBV19 with TRBJ2-4; D unresolved. V was cut by 5 bases and J by 3 bases, with 17 bases left in between. This CDR3 is 16 amino acids long. Germline CDR1 is LNHDA and CDR2 is SQIVND (reference sequence). In DNA, the CDR3 is TGTGCCAGTAGTCCCCGAGAGGCCCCGGGCAAAAACATTCAGTACTTC. Its protein is CASSPREAPGKNIQYF.

The V and J genes are TRBV15 and TRBJ2-7; 11 positions agree with TRBD2. The germline V gene encodes CDR1 LNHNV and CDR2 YYDKDF (reference sequence). The CDR3 is 16 amino acids. V lost 3 bases to trimming and J lost 1 base; unmatched junction nucleotides: 5. CDR3 DNA: TGTGCCACCAGCAGGGGTAGACTAGCGGGGTCCTACGAGCAGTACTTC. Translation: CATSRGRLAGSYEQYF.

Details on this clonotype: At one boundary the junction diverges from the germline segment, which might be a read error. CDR3 region: CASSIASGGATYEQYF. CDR3 bases: TGTGCCAGTAGTATCGCTAGCGGGGGGGCCACCTACGAGCAGTACTTC. The chain carries TRBV10-2 and TRBJ2-7; 12 bases fit TRBD2. The germline CDR1 and CDR2 sequences are WSHSY and SAAADI. This CDR3 contains 16 residues.

The CDR3 loop reads CATSPGGTYEQYF. As DNA, the CDR3 is TGTGCCACCAGCCCCGGGGGAACCTACGAGCAGTACTTC. The V call is TRBV15, the J call TRBJ2-7; D perhaps matches TRBD2 (6 bases). The V gene lost 5 bases and the J gene lost 2 bases, with 10 bases spanning the gap. This CDR3 region has 13 residues. Germline lookup yields CDR1 LNHNV and CDR2 YYDKDF (reference sequence).

Concerning this clonotype: A much larger clonotype is one base distant, so this may be a read error. The gene calls are TRBV19 and TRBJ2-2, with 10 bases matching TRBD1. The germline CDR1 and CDR2 sequences are LNHDA and SQIVND (reference sequence). This CDR3 is 16 amino acids long. CDR3 nucleotides: TGTGCCAGTAGTCCCGGGACAGGGGTCAGGACCGGGGAGCTGTCTTTT. Protein product: CASSPGTGVRTGELSF.

The V gene is TRBV29-1, the J gene TRBJ2-7; no definite D call. V was trimmed by 6 bases and J by 0 bases, leaving 15 bases between them. This CDR3 has 14 residues. Germline V gives CDR1 SQVTM, CDR2 ANQGSEA. CDR3 nucleotides: TGCAGCGTCGTACAGATCAACCCCTCCTACGAGCAGTACTTC. Residues: CSVVQINPSYEQYF.

The V and J genes are TRBV20-1 and TRBJ1-5, with D uncertain. The CDR3 spans 15 residues. Germline V gene data show CDR1 as DFQATT and CDR2 as SNEGSKA (reference sequence). Deletions cut 0 bases from V and 1 base from J, with 10 bases between. CDR3 region: CSARDRRNSNQPQHF. In nucleotides, the CDR3 is TGCAGTGCTAGAGATCGCAGGAACAGCAATCAGCCCCAGCATTTT.

The chain is built from TRBV20-1 and TRBJ2-3, with D unresolved. CDR1 is DFQATT, CDR2 SNEGSKA, per germline (reference sequence). The CDR3 extends over 12 amino acids. V was clipped by 3 bases and J by 4 bases, with 8 bases between them. CDR3 sequence (DNA): TGCAGTGCTAGCTCTGGCCCAGATACGCAGTATTTT. It translates to CSASSGPDTQYF.

The chain joins TRBV19 to TRBJ2-4, with D perhaps matching TRBD2 (5 bases). The CDR3 covers 17 residues. Between the trimmed V and J ends, which lost 2 bases and 0 bases, there was a span of 14 bases. The germline V gene has CDR1 LNHDA and CDR2 SQIVND (reference sequence). CDR3 amino acids: CASSISIQRSAKNIQYF. DNA of the CDR3: TGTGCCAGTAGTATATCTATCCAGCGGTCAGCCAAAAACATTCAGTACTTC.

The chain joins TRBV4-3 to TRBJ2-7, with D possibly called TRBD1 or TRBD2 (5 bases each). V was trimmed by 3 bases and J by 4 bases, leaving 19 bases between them. The CDR3 covers 16 residues. CDR1 LGHNA and CDR2 YSLEER come from the germline V gene. The CDR3: CASSQDGTTTPYEQYF. The CDR3 DNA reads TGCGCCAGCAGCCAGGACGGGACGACGACTCCTTACGAGCAGTACTTC.

This chain joins TRBV20-1 and TRBJ2-5; D unresolved. Germline CDR1 and CDR2: DFQATT and SNEGSKA (reference sequence). The V end lost 3 bases, the J end lost 7 bases, and 12 bases lay between the germline ends. The CDR3 is 12 residues long. CDR3 sequence: CSASPLLGTQYF. Written as DNA, the CDR3 is TGCAGTGCTAGTCCCCTCTTGGGGACCCAGTACTTC.

V usage is TRBV29-1 and J usage is TRBJ2-5, with D perhaps matching TRBD2 (5 bases). Trimming removed 1 base from V and 5 bases from J, with 11 bases in between. Per germline, CDR1 SQVTM and CDR2 ANQGSEA. This CDR3 is built from 13 residues. The CDR3 region is CSVEGRYGETQYF. DNA of the CDR3: TGCAGCGTTGAAGGGAGGTACGGGGAGACCCAGTACTTC.

The chain carries TRBV9 and TRBJ1-1; 10 bases map to TRBD1. Germline V lookup: CDR1 SGDLS, CDR2 YYNGEE. CDR3 length: 15 amino acids. J gave up 2 bases and V 4 bases, and 5 bases lay outside the gene matches. The CDR3 nucleotides read TGTGCCAGCAGCCCCCGACAGGGGGCCAACACTGAAGCTTTCTTT. It codes for CASSPRQGANTEAFF.